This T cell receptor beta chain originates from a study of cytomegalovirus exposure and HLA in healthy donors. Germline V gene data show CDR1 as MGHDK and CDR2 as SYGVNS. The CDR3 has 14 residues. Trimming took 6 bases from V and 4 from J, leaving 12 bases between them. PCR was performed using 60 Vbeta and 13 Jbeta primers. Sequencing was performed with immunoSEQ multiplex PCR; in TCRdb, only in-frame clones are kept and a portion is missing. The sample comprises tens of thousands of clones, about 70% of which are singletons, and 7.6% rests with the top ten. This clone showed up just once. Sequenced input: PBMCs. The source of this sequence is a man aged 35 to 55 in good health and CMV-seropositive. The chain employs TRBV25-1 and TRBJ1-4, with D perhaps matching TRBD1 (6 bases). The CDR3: CASSETGRNEKLFF. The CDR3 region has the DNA TGTGCCAGCAGCGAAACAGGGCGTAATGAAAAACTGTTTTTT.